This T cell receptor (beta chain) was sequenced in a study of shared clonotypes between healthy human individuals. Overall study: Each donor contributed plates that comprised three CD4 naive, three CD4 memory, two CD8 naive and one CD8 memory.

The repertoire was sequenced with immunoSEQ multiplex PCR; TCRdb's copy has only in-frame clones and lacks some. The sample yields approximately 180,000 clones, around 93% seen once. The CDR3 is 14 amino acids. Germline V gives CDR1 LNHDA, CDR2 SQIVND (reference sequence). The V gene lost 1 base and the J gene lost 7 bases, with 13 bases spanning the gap. The study drew all its donors from Caucasian adults living in Nashville, Tennessee. The TCR was taken from a woman in her thirties in good health. The chain joins TRBV19 to TRBJ1-1; D unclear. Sequences were obtained from naive CD4+ T cells sorted from blood. Subset in this sample: CD45RA+ positively selected. CDR3 protein: CASSIGSVPLEAFF. DNA of the CDR3: TGTGCCAGTAGTATAGGCTCGGTACCACTTGAAGCTTTCTTT.